Listed here are 10 T cell receptor beta chains from one sample, sequenced in a study of shared clonotypes between healthy human individuals. Method: immunoSEQ multiplex PCR; TCRdb's copy keeps in-frame clones and lacks some. The sample lists over 2 million clones, 95% occurring once. Sequences were obtained from naive CD4+ T cells sorted from blood. Noted subset: CD45RA+ positively selected. The receptors derive from a man aged 18-30 years in good health.

The table lists this clone with a count of one. The chain combines TRBV30 with TRBJ1-6; TRBD1 might be the D (5 bases). Per the germline V gene, CDR1 is GTSNPN and CDR2 is SVGIG (reference sequence). Trimming shortened V by 3 bases and J by 10 bases, and 19 bases separated the two germline ends. The CDR3 consists of 15 residues. CDR3 sequence reads: CAWSGGLGRESPLHF. In DNA, the CDR3 is TGTGCCTGGAGCGGGGGGTTGGGTCGGGAGTCACCCCTCCACTTT. The full variable domain, rest sourced from reference TRBV30 and TRBJ1-6, is SQTIHQWPATLVQPVGSPLSLECTVEGTSNPNLYWYRQAAGRGLQLLFYSVGIGQISSEVPQNLSASRPQDRQFILSSKKLLLSDSGFYLCAWSGGLGRESPLHFGNGTRLTVT.

This chain uses TRBV6-5 with TRBJ2-1; TRBD1 matches 7 bases. J lost 6 bases, V lost 9 bases, and 8 bases had no gene match. The germline V gene has CDR1 MNHEY and CDR2 SVGAGI. CDR3 size: 13 residues. CDR3 amino acids: CASSPGQFNEQFF. CDR3 DNA sequence: TGTGCCAGTTCCCCGGGACAGTTCAATGAGCAGTTCTTC.

The genes are TRBV19 and TRBJ2-7; 8 nucleotides line up with TRBD1. The CDR3 contains 16 residues. Germline values: CDR1 LNHDA, CDR2 SQIVND (reference sequence). The V and J ends lost 5 bases and 0 bases, in that order; junction bases with no gene match: 9. CDR3 in DNA: TGTGCCAGTAGTTCGACAGGGGCCTTCGTCTCCTACGAGCAGTACTTC. The encoded protein is CASSSTGAFVSYEQYF. The variable domain in full, with the rest retrieved from reference TRBV19 and TRBJ2-7, is DGGITQSPKYLFRKEGQNVTLSCEQNLNHDAMYWYRQDPGQGLRLIYYSQIVNDFQKGDIAEGYSVSREKKESFPLTVTSAQKNPTAFYLCASSSTGAFVSYEQYFGPGTRLTVT.

The genes are TRBV2 and TRBJ1-2; D ambiguous. Germline V lookup: CDR1 SNHLY, CDR2 FYNNEI. This CDR3 spans 12 amino acids. Trimming cost V 2 bases and J 6 bases, with 7 bases left between them. CDR3 DNA: TGTGCCAGCAGTGAAAGGTTCGATGGCTACACCTTC. This codes for CASSERFDGYTF.

V is TRBV4-1 and J is TRBJ2-7, with 9 bases that match TRBD2. The germline V gene encodes CDR1 MGHRA and CDR2 YSYEKL. The CDR3 extends over 15 amino acids. The V gene end was trimmed by 4 bases and the J gene end by 2 bases; junction bases not matched to a gene: 6. As DNA, the CDR3 is TGCGCCAGCAGCCGGGGACTAGCTGACGCCTACGAGCAGTACTTC. Its protein product is CASSRGLADAYEQYF.

Note on this clone: Other nucleotide sequences from this sample produce the same CDR3. CDR3 sequence reads: CASSLGGPQETQYF. In nucleotides, the CDR3 is TGTGCCAGCAGCTTGGGGGGCCCTCAGGAGACCCAGTACTTC. The rearrangement joins TRBV5-4 to TRBJ2-5; TRBD1 is a possible D gene (5 bases). V lost 0 bases to trimming and J lost 5 bases, with 11 bases between them. In germline, CDR1 is SGHNT, CDR2 YYREEE (reference sequence). CDR3 length: 14 residues.

The chain links TRBV7-9 to TRBJ1-2, with D possibly being TRBD1 (6 bases). Germline CDR1 and CDR2: SEHNR and FQNEAQ (reference sequence). There are 14 residues in the CDR3. V was cut by 1 base and J by 4 bases, with 10 bases left in between. CDR3 loop: CASSLEAGAYGYTF. The CDR3 bases are TGTGCCAGCAGCTTAGAGGCAGGGGCCTATGGCTACACCTTC.

The V and J genes are TRBV7-9 and TRBJ2-5; TRBD1 matches at 9 bases. The CDR3 loop spans 13 amino acids. The trim removed 6 bases at V and 4 bases at J, leaving 3 bases unmatched. CDR1 SEHNR and CDR2 FQNEAQ come from the germline V gene (reference sequence). DNA for the CDR3: TGTGCCAGCAGGGGACAGGGAAGAGAGACCCAGTACTTC. Its translation: CASRGQGRETQYF.

The V gene is TRBV29-1, the J gene TRBJ2-1; D remains unclear. Germline V gene data show CDR1 as SQVTM and CDR2 as ANQGSEA. V was cut by 8 bases and J by 0 bases, with 8 bases left in between. This CDR3 has 12 amino acids. The CDR3 loop is CSPPRSYNEQFF. Here the CDR3 DNA reads TGCAGCCCTCCCCGCTCCTACAATGAGCAGTTCTTC.

As concerns this clone: This specimen includes other DNA sequences encoding the same CDR3. This sequence joins TRBV30 and TRBJ2-7, with D hard to call. The CDR3 is 12 amino acids. CDR1 and CDR2 (germline): GTSNPN, SVGIG (reference sequence). Trimming took off 0 bases at V and 1 base at J, with 4 bases between the two ends. CDR3 sequence (DNA): TGTGCCTGGAGTGTGGAGTCCTACGAGCAGTACTTC. Its protein product is CAWSVESYEQYF.